Following are 6 T cell receptor beta chains from one sample sequenced in a study of T cells in Graves' hyperthyroidism and ophthalmopathy. Researchers took RNA transcripts and amplified the TCR beta CDR3 regions from them. HTBI primers drove first-round RT-PCR of the TCR CDR3. In TCRdb, the multiplex PCR reads were re-called with MiXCR into one record per CDR3 protein. The profile shows fewer than 350,000 distinct CDR3 sequences, roughly 19% of them singletons. The sequenced sample consisted of blood. The receptors originated from a man in his fifties or sixties with Graves' ophthalmopathy.

In this sample, this clonotype turned up many times. The chain links TRBV2 to TRBJ2-2; no clear D. Germline CDR1 and CDR2: SNHLY and FYNNEI. Trimming stripped 4 bases from V and 4 bases from J, with 13 bases between. The CDR3 spans 15 residues. CDR3 sequence reads: CASSGMRSRTGELFF. As DNA, the CDR3 is TGTGCCAGCAGTGGAATGAGGTCTCGCACCGGGGAGCTGTTTTTT.

The gene calls are TRBV6-5 and TRBJ2-5, with TRBD1 matching over 10 bases. The CDR3 sequence is 16 residues long. The germline gives CDR1 MNHEY, CDR2 SVGAGI. The trim removed 0 bases at V and 5 bases at J, leaving 6 bases unmatched. The CDR3 DNA follows: TGTGCCAGCAGTTACTCGAGGGGACAGGGGAGGGAGACCCAGTACTTC. As protein: CASSYSRGQGRETQYF.

This clonotype was found a few times. Germline and junction disagree at one end, which may indicate a read error. The gene calls are TRBV10-3 and TRBJ2-1, with 11 positions matching TRBD1. The germline V gene has CDR1 ENHRY and CDR2 SYGVKD. This CDR3 spans 14 amino acids. The CDR3 loop is CATSRTGGMDEQFF. Written as DNA, the CDR3 is TGTGCCACCAGTCGGACAGGGGGCATGGATGAGCAGTTCTTC.

V and J are TRBV18 and TRBJ1-2; 9 nucleotides line up with TRBD1. The CDR3 is 15 residues long. Unmatched junction bases numbered 6, after V lost 4 bases and J lost 3 bases. The germline gives CDR1 KGHSH, CDR2 LQKENI. This chain's CDR3 is CASSRTGQGYYGYTF. The CDR3 DNA sequence: TGTGCCAGCTCACGGACGGGACAGGGTTACTATGGCTACACCTTC. The complete variable domain, with remaining parts taken from reference TRBV18 and TRBJ1-2, reads NAGVMQNPRHLVRRRGQEARLRCSPMKGHSHVYWYRQLPEEGLKFMVYLQKENIIDESGMPKERFSAEFPKEGPSILRIQQVVRGDSAAYFCASSRTGQGYYGYTFGSGTRLTVV.

This clonotype was seen at least ten times. This CDR3 is CASSLKGGYLAVSEEQFF. The CDR3 bases are TGTGCCAGCAGCCTCAAGGGGGGATACTTAGCGGTGTCGGAAGAGCAGTTCTTC. The V gene is TRBV7-2, the J gene TRBJ2-1; D is tentatively TRBD1 or TRBD2 (6 bases each). Germline V gene data show CDR1 as SGHTA and CDR2 as FQGNSA. V lost 5 bases and J 10 bases, leaving 30 bases between the germline ends. The CDR3 has 18 residues.

This clonotype was recorded a few times. This sequence joins TRBV6-6 and TRBJ1-1; 8 bases agree with TRBD1. This CDR3 contains 16 residues. The V gene end was trimmed by 0 bases and the J gene end by 4 bases; junction bases not matched to a gene: 7. From germline, CDR1 is MNHNY and CDR2 SVGAGI (reference sequence). CDR3 in DNA: TGTGCCAGCAGTTACTCCCCCGGACAGGGAACCACTGAAGCTTTCTTT. Its protein is CASSYSPGQGTTEAFF.